Listed here are 13 T cell receptor beta chains from one sample, sequenced in a study of a mutant IDH1 vaccine in newly diagnosed glioma. These receptors have no identified antigens. The time point denotes: week 35, safety follow-up. Vaccine doses each comprised 300 ug of mutant IDH1 20-mer peptide, with topical imiquimod. The method was immunoSEQ multiplex PCR; TCRdb's version includes in-frame clones alone and lacks a portion of them. The repertoire holds some 47,000 clones, with 65% to 90% as singletons. Sequencing used PBMCs, obtained from a glioma patient whose treatment included an IDH1 peptide vaccine. Receptors were obtained from a woman aged 40-49 years with glioma. Some clones in this sample may be carry-over from other donors' samples.

This chain uses TRBV27 with TRBJ2-3; 10 bases agree with TRBD1. The CDR3 consists of 14 residues. Per the germline V gene, CDR1 is MNHEY and CDR2 is SMNVEV (reference sequence). The V segment lost 4 bases and the J segment 4 bases; nucleotides outside the gene matches: 2. The CDR3, as DNA: TGTGCCAGCAGTTGGGACAGGGGATCAGATACGCAGTATTTT. This gives the protein CASSWDRGSDTQYF.

The CDR3 here is CASRRQDNYGYTF. DNA of the CDR3: TGTGCCAGTAGGAGACAGGATAACTATGGCTACACCTTC. The genes are TRBV19 and TRBJ1-2; tentatively, D is TRBD1 (6 bases). The germline V gene has CDR1 LNHDA and CDR2 SQIVND (reference sequence). This CDR3 has 13 residues. V gave up 6 bases and J gave up 1 base, with 9 bases separating them. Filled out from reference TRBV19 and TRBJ1-2, the complete variable domain reads DGGITQSPKYLFRKEGQNVTLSCEQNLNHDAMYWYRQDPGQGLRLIYYSQIVNDFQKGDIAEGYSVSREKKESFPLTVTSAQKNPTAFYLCASRRQDNYGYTFGSGTRLTVV.

The chain recombines TRBV13 with TRBJ1-6; no clear D gene. This CDR3 has 14 residues. Germline V gives CDR1 PRHDT, CDR2 FYEKMQ (reference sequence). V lost 5 bases and J 8 bases, leaving 13 bases between the germline ends. CDR3 in amino acids: CASSTGISYSPLHF. CDR3 in DNA: TGTGCCAGCAGCACCGGGATCTCTTATTCACCCCTCCACTTT.

This clone was observed once. This rearrangement joins TRBV5-1 to TRBJ2-3, with 11 bases fitting TRBD2. V lost 4 bases and J lost 2; bases outside the gene matches: 3. This CDR3 spans 15 amino acids. In germline, CDR1 is SGHRS, CDR2 YFSETQ. The CDR3 region is CASSGGLAATDTQYF. CDR3 nucleotide sequence: TGCGCCAGCAGCGGGGGACTAGCGGCCACAGATACGCAGTATTTT.

The V gene is TRBV6-1, the J gene TRBJ1-3, with D tentatively TRBD1 (6 bases). Trimming pared 5 bases from V and 9 bases from J, leaving 17 bases between. Germline-derived CDR1 and CDR2 are MNHNS and SASEGT. This CDR3 has 14 amino acids. In DNA, the CDR3 is TGTGCCAGCAGTTCCCCTGACAGGCGTACCACCATATATTTT. This gives the protein CASSSPDRRTTIYF.

J is TRBJ2-1 and V is TRBV15, with unresolved D. The V end lost 4 bases, the J end lost 0 bases, and 13 bases lay between the germline ends. This CDR3 region has 16 residues. CDR1 and CDR2 from the germline V gene are LNHNV and YYDKDF (reference sequence). The CDR3 nucleotides read TGTGCCACCAGCATAGAAGTCTTCAGCTCCTACAATGAGCAGTTCTTC. It yields the protein CATSIEVFSSYNEQFF.

The chain has TRBV6-5 and TRBJ1-1; TRBD1 is a possible D gene (6 bases). CDR3 size: 13 residues. Germline loops: CDR1 MNHEY, CDR2 SVGAGI. V was pared by 0 bases and J by 8 bases, with 10 bases between. The CDR3 coding sequence is TGTGCCAGCAGTTACTCTAGGGGGGGAGAAGCTTTCTTT. Translating it yields CASSYSRGGEAFF.

The J gene is TRBJ2-7, the V gene TRBV5-1; 7 bases align to TRBD2. The trim removed 1 base at V and 5 bases at J, leaving 9 bases unmatched. The CDR3 is 15 residues long. Germline CDR1 and CDR2: SGHRS and YFSETQ. Here the CDR3 DNA reads TGCGCCAGCAGCTTGTGGAGGGAGGGACCCCACGAGCAGTACTTC. Residues: CASSLWREGPHEQYF.

This clone was seen just once. This rearrangement joins TRBV7-9 to TRBJ1-2, with D uncertain. The germline V and J ends were trimmed by 1 base and 8 bases, with 11 bases remaining between them. The CDR3 loop spans 13 amino acids. Per the germline V gene, CDR1 is SEHNR and CDR2 is FQNEAQ (reference sequence). CDR3 DNA: TGTGCCAGCAGCTTAGGGGAAGCGGACGGCTACACCTTC. As protein: CASSLGEADGYTF.

This chain links TRBV27 with TRBJ1-5; tentative D call: TRBD1 (6 bases). CDR1 MNHEY and CDR2 SMNVEV come from the germline V gene (reference sequence). The germline V and J ends were trimmed by 5 bases and 9 bases, with 14 bases remaining between them. CDR3 length: 13 amino acids. CDR3 DNA sequence: TGTGCCAGCAGTAGGGGGGCGTGGTGGCCCCAGCATTTT. It specifies CASSRGAWWPQHF.

V is TRBV4-1 and J is TRBJ1-2, with 8 bases lining up with TRBD1. J gave up 4 bases and V 9 bases, and 10 bases lay outside the gene matches. CDR1 MGHRA and CDR2 YSYEKL come from the germline V gene. This CDR3 comprises 14 residues. The CDR3, as DNA: TGCGCCAGTCTTCCCGGGACAGGAAGCTATGGCTACACCTTC. Translating gives CASLPGTGSYGYTF.

The CDR3 DNA sequence: TGTGCCAGCAGTTTGTCCCCTCCAAGGACTGAAGCTTTCTTT. Amino acids: CASSLSPPRTEAFF. V gene TRBV28 combines with J gene TRBJ1-1; D not resolved. Germline lookup yields CDR1 MDHEN and CDR2 SYDVKM. This CDR3 spans 14 amino acids. The V end lost 3 bases, the J end lost 5 bases, and 13 bases lay between the germline ends.

This sequence joins TRBV5-1 and TRBJ1-4; 11 bases map to TRBD1. Trimming took 0 bases from V and 6 from J; bases not matched to a gene: 4. This CDR3 spans 16 amino acids. Looked up from germline, CDR1 is SGHRS and CDR2 is YFSETQ. The CDR3 coding sequence is TGCGCCAGCAGCTTGGGACCGGGACAGGGGGATGAAAAACTGTTTTTT. This codes for CASSLGPGQGDEKLFF.